These 32 T cell receptor beta chains originate from one sample sequenced in a study of blood T cell repertoires in COVID-19. This table comes from immunoSEQ multiplex PCR, and its TCRdb copy is limited to in-frame clones, with some not included. The sample has roughly 88,000 clones, over 80% seen once; the top ten hold 15% to 20%. Sequencing was performed on peripheral blood. Every receptor here comes from a woman over 75 with active or convalescent COVID-19.

About this clone: This specimen includes other DNA sequences encoding the same CDR3. The DNA of the CDR3 is TGTGCCAGCAGCTTCCCAGGGGGGCTCACCGGGGAGCTGTTTTTT. Translated, it gives CASSFPGGLTGELFF. The V gene is TRBV7-2, the J gene TRBJ2-2; possible D gene TRBD1, 7 bases. V was pared by 3 bases and J by 4 bases, with 12 bases between. CDR3 length: 15 amino acids. The germline V gene has CDR1 SGHTA and CDR2 FQGNSA.

The V and J genes are TRBV6-2 or TRBV6-3 and TRBJ2-5, with TRBD1 identical over 7 bases. The length of the CDR3 is 16 residues. CDR1 MNHEY and CDR2 SVGEGT come from the germline V gene. J was trimmed by 0 bases and V by 5 bases; bases with no gene match: 9. CDR3 in DNA: TGTGCCAGCAGTCTAGTACAAGGGACAGACCAAGAGACCCAGTACTTC. Translated, it gives CASSLVQGTDQETQYF.

The chain employs TRBV7-9 and TRBJ2-7; 7 bases map to TRBD2. Trimming at V came to 0 bases and at J to 6 bases, leaving 5 bases not matched to a gene. The germline V gene encodes CDR1 SEHNR and CDR2 FQNEAQ (reference sequence). CDR3 length: 14 residues. CDR3: CASSLAGGRSEQYF. In DNA, the CDR3 is TGTGCCAGCAGCTTAGCTGGCGGGAGAAGCGAGCAGTACTTC.

This clone appeared once. This chain joins TRBV7-2 and TRBJ1-1, with D uncertain. CDR3 length: 13 residues. The V and J ends lost 5 bases and 1 base respectively, with 8 bases between them. Germline V gene lookup returns CDR1 SGHTA and CDR2 FQGNSA. This CDR3 is CASSTRENTEAFF. The CDR3 coding sequence is TGTGCCAGCAGCACCCGGGAGAACACTGAAGCTTTCTTT.

The chain carries TRBV15 and TRBJ1-2, with no clear D. CDR3 length equals 14 residues. Trimming pared 5 bases from V and 2 bases from J, leaving 12 bases between. Germline assignment: CDR1 LNHNV and CDR2 YYDKDF (reference sequence). CDR3 in amino acids: CATSFGRGNYGYTF. In nucleotides, the CDR3 is TGTGCCACCAGCTTCGGTAGAGGGAACTATGGCTACACCTTC.

The chain uses TRBV9 and TRBJ2-3, with 9 bases fitting TRBD2. There are 16 residues in the CDR3. Germline assignment: CDR1 SGDLS and CDR2 YYNGEE. The V gene end was trimmed by 0 bases and the J gene end by 2 bases; junction bases not matched to a gene: 4. CDR3 sequence (DNA): TGTGCCAGCAGCGTAGGGCTGGGACTAGCCACAGATACGCAGTATTTT. This translates into CASSVGLGLATDTQYF. The entire variable domain, with the rest obtained from reference TRBV9 and TRBJ2-3, is as follows: DSGVTQTPKHLITATGQRVTLRCSPRSGDLSVYWYQQSLDQGLQFLIQYYNGEERAKGNILERFSAQQFPDLHSELNLSSLELGDSALYFCASSVGLGLATDTQYFGPGTRLTVL.

The rearrangement uses TRBV19 and TRBJ1-1; D perhaps matches TRBD1 (5 bases). Germline CDR1 reads LNHDA; CDR2 reads SQIVND (reference sequence). The CDR3 sequence is 14 residues long. V was pared by 3 bases and J by 6 bases, with 14 bases between. This CDR3 reads CASSISRVRPEAFF. CDR3 nucleotides: TGTGCCAGTAGTATTTCCAGGGTTAGACCTGAAGCTTTCTTT.

The rearrangement joins TRBV7-2 to TRBJ2-7; 7 bases line up with TRBD2. The CDR3 consists of 16 residues. The germline V gene has CDR1 SGHTA and CDR2 FQGNSA. V lost 1 base to trimming and J lost 1 base; unmatched junction nucleotides: 7. The CDR3 here is CASSLGSGSGSYEQYF. The CDR3 coding sequence is TGTGCCAGCAGCTTAGGATCTGGTAGCGGGTCCTACGAGCAGTACTTC.

The chain employs TRBV19 and TRBJ2-7, with a possible D match to TRBD1 (5 bases). This CDR3 has 13 residues. The germline gives CDR1 LNHDA, CDR2 SQIVND (reference sequence). Trimming took off 3 bases at V and 5 bases at J, with 11 bases between the two ends. CDR3 sequence: CASSMQGAHEQYF. The CDR3 nucleotides are TGTGCCAGTAGTATGCAGGGTGCCCACGAGCAGTACTTC.

This chain uses TRBV29-1 with TRBJ1-2; D perhaps matches TRBD1 (5 bases). This CDR3 has 13 amino acids. The V gene lost 1 base and the J gene lost 7 bases, with 13 bases spanning the gap. Per the germline V gene, CDR1 is SQVTM and CDR2 is ANQGSEA. CDR3 bases: TGCAGCGTTGAAGGGCGGGGGAGGATTGGCTACACCTTC. The encoded protein is CSVEGRGRIGYTF.

The V call is TRBV9, the J call TRBJ2-1; 8 positions match TRBD2. The V segment lost 2 bases and the J segment 7 bases; nucleotides outside the gene matches: 8. CDR1 and CDR2 from the germline V gene are SGDLS and YYNGEE. The CDR3 runs to 15 residues. CDR3 loop: CASSVYGGARNEQFF. The CDR3 bases are TGTGCCAGCAGCGTTTACGGGGGGGCCCGGAATGAGCAGTTCTTC.

The chain employs TRBV6-2 or TRBV6-3 and TRBJ1-1; D may be TRBD1 (6 bases). From germline, CDR1 is MNHEY and CDR2 SVGEGT. The ends were cut back, 4 bases at V and 5 bases at J, with 8 bases in the middle. The CDR3 totals 12 residues. CDR3: CASSSQGTEAFF. The CDR3 bases are TGTGCCAGCAGTTCCCAGGGGACTGAAGCTTTCTTT.

On this clone: The junction departs from the called germline gene at one end, perhaps through a read error. The J gene is TRBJ2-5, the V gene TRBV7-7, with 9 bases fitting TRBD2. Germline V gene sequence: CDR1 SSHAT, CDR2 FNYEAQ (reference sequence). This CDR3 has 16 amino acids. CDR3 residues: CASSSSGGGGQETQYF. In DNA, the CDR3 is TGTGCTAGCAGCTCATCCGGCGGGGGGGGCCAAGAGACCCAGTACTTC.

The V and J genes are TRBV6-2 or TRBV6-3 and TRBJ1-5; 7 positions agree with TRBD1. V shed 2 bases, J shed 1 base, and the junction held 5 bases outside the gene matches. The CDR3 is 16 residues long. Germline V gene lookup returns CDR1 MNHEY and CDR2 SVGEGT. CDR3 DNA sequence: TGTGCCAGCAGTTACGTACCGGGACAGAGCAATCAGCCCCAGCATTTT. Protein sequence: CASSYVPGQSNQPQHF.

The rearrangement joins TRBV7-8 to TRBJ1-1, with D possibly matching TRBD1 (5 bases). The CDR3 loop spans 19 amino acids. CDR1 is SGHVS and CDR2 is FQNEAQ in the germline V gene. Trimming pared 2 bases from V and 4 bases from J, leaving 26 bases between. The chain's CDR3 is CASSLTLDTGVGLSTEAFF. The CDR3 nucleotides read TGTGCCAGCAGCTTAACCCTGGACACCGGAGTCGGGCTGAGCACTGAAGCTTTCTTT.

V usage is TRBV19 and J usage is TRBJ1-6; D possibly corresponds to TRBD1 (5 bases). From germline, CDR1 is LNHDA and CDR2 SQIVND (reference sequence). The V end lost 4 bases, the J end lost 7 bases, and 17 bases lay between the germline ends. The CDR3 runs 16 residues. The CDR3 reads CASSTRDSVGNSPLHF. The DNA for the CDR3 is TGTGCCAGTAGTACTCGGGACTCGGTGGGGAATTCACCCCTCCACTTT.

V usage is TRBV2 and J usage is TRBJ2-4; TRBD1 agrees at 9 bases. CDR1 and CDR2 from the germline V gene are SNHLY and FYNNEI. V trimming: 7 bases; J trimming: 1 base; junction bases outside the gene matches: 8. The CDR3 runs 16 residues. The CDR3 DNA reads TGTGCCAGCAACCCTCGGACAGGGGCCGCCAAAAACATTCAGTACTTC. It is translated as CASNPRTGAAKNIQYF.

The chain joins TRBV7-9 to TRBJ1-2; a possible D gene is TRBD1 (5 bases). The CDR3 totals 17 residues. V gave up 4 bases and J gave up 4 bases, with 22 bases separating them. Per germline, CDR1 SEHNR and CDR2 FQNEAQ (reference sequence). CDR3 sequence (DNA): TGTGCCAGCAGCTCCCGGGGGGATAGTACCAGAGGCTATGGCTACACCTTC. It yields the protein CASSSRGDSTRGYGYTF.

This sequence joins TRBV24-1 and TRBJ1-4; perhaps TRBD1 as D (5 bases). This CDR3 region has 14 residues. Trimming shortened V by 3 bases and J by 7 bases, and 11 bases separated the two germline ends. Germline CDR1 and CDR2: KGHDR and SFDVKD. The CDR3 loop is CATSDPRGVEKLFF. CDR3 sequence (DNA): TGTGCCACCAGTGATCCTCGGGGGGTTGAAAAACTGTTTTTT.

The chain has TRBV4-1 and TRBJ2-1, with 7 bases fitting TRBD1. CDR3 length equals 18 residues. Germline CDR1 and CDR2: MGHRA and YSYEKL. J lost 6 bases, V lost 0 bases, and 14 bases had no gene match. Here the CDR3 reads CASSQDQSAGGSVNEQFF. CDR3 sequence (DNA): TGCGCCAGCAGCCAAGATCAATCGGCAGGGGGATCCGTCAATGAGCAGTTCTTC.

The V gene is TRBV7-9, the J gene TRBJ1-2; D might be TRBD1 (5 bases). The CDR3 length is 14 residues. With 0 bases removed from V and 8 bases from J, the gap between germline ends came to 13 bases. CDR1 SEHNR and CDR2 FQNEAQ come from the germline V gene (reference sequence). The CDR3 region is CASSLAGGEGGYTF. The CDR3 coding sequence is TGTGCCAGCAGCTTAGCTGGAGGGGAAGGCGGCTACACCTTC.

The V gene is TRBV7-8, the J gene TRBJ1-6; D ambiguous. The V end was cut by 5 bases, the J end by 10 bases, with 15 bases between. The CDR3 covers 14 residues. Germline V gives CDR1 SGHVS, CDR2 FQNEAQ. The CDR3 DNA follows: TGTGCCAGCAGCGCGGGAACAGTCGACTCACCCCTCCACTTT. This translates into CASSAGTVDSPLHF. Using reference TRBV7-8 and TRBJ1-6 for the parts outside the CDR3, the full variable domain is GAGVSQSPRYKVAKRGQDVALRCDPISGHVSLFWYQQALGQGPEFLTYFQNEAQLDKSGLPSDRFFAERPEGSVSTLKIQRTQQEDSAVYLCASSAGTVDSPLHFGNGTRLTVT.

The V call is TRBV2, the J call TRBJ1-4, with TRBD1 matching over 9 bases. The CDR3 contains 14 residues. J was trimmed by 4 bases and V by 6 bases; bases with no gene match: 3. In germline, CDR1 is SNHLY, CDR2 FYNNEI. The CDR3 sequence is CASSGGQGNEKLFF. CDR3 in DNA: TGTGCCAGCAGCGGGGGACAGGGTAATGAAAAACTGTTTTTT.

The CDR3 bases are TGTGCCTGGAGTGTCTCTAGCGTCATCAATGAGCAGTTCTTC. It specifies CAWSVSSVINEQFF. The J gene is TRBJ2-1, the V gene TRBV30, with a tentative D call TRBD2 (6 bases). The CDR3 consists of 14 residues. The V and J ends lost 0 bases and 6 bases respectively, with 12 bases between them. Germline-derived CDR1 and CDR2 are GTSNPN and SVGIG (reference sequence).

This clone came up once. The V and J genes are TRBV27 and TRBJ1-2; 11 positions agree with TRBD1. J gave up 9 bases and V 8 bases, and 5 bases lay outside the gene matches. CDR1 is MNHEY and CDR2 is SMNVEV in the germline V gene (reference sequence). The CDR3 has 12 residues. In DNA form, the CDR3 reads TGTGCCAGCCTGGGACAGGGGGTATGCTACACCTTC. Residues: CASLGQGVCYTF.

The chain uses TRBV18 and TRBJ1-3; D is unresolved. The length of the CDR3 is 15 residues. CDR1 is KGHSH, CDR2 LQKENI, per germline. Trimming removed 3 bases at V and 0 bases at J, with 9 bases between. The CDR3 loop is CASSPPGSSGNTIYF. The CDR3, as DNA: TGTGCCAGCTCACCCCCGGGTAGCTCTGGAAACACCATATATTTT.

This clone appeared a few times. The gene calls are TRBV7-9 and TRBJ2-1, with D tentatively TRBD1 (5 bases). Trimming took 0 bases from V and 5 from J, leaving 14 bases between them. Per the germline V gene, CDR1 is SEHNR and CDR2 is FQNEAQ (reference sequence). CDR3 length: 16 amino acids. The CDR3 DNA follows: TGTGCCAGCAGCTTAGCGCTCGGGTCCAGGGACAATGAGCAGTTCTTC. This translates into CASSLALGSRDNEQFF.

This sequence joins TRBV3-1 (or the pseudogene TRBV3-2) and TRBJ2-3; the D gene is possibly TRBD1 (6 bases). CDR1 and CDR2 (germline): LGHDT, YNNKEL (reference sequence). V was cut by 4 bases and J by 0 bases, with 11 bases left in between. The CDR3 is made up of 15 amino acids. Here the CDR3 reads CASSPGQTSTDTQYF. The CDR3 DNA reads as TGTGCCAGCAGCCCAGGACAGACTAGCACAGATACGCAGTATTTT.

The chain couples TRBV28 to TRBJ1-5; D gene unclear. Germline CDR1 reads MDHEN; CDR2 reads SYDVKM. CDR3 length: 13 residues. Trimming took off 3 bases at V and 7 bases at J, with 10 bases between the two ends. The CDR3 loop is CASSLRGGQPQHF. The CDR3 DNA sequence: TGTGCCAGCAGTTTGCGGGGAGGACAGCCCCAGCATTTT.

This chain uses TRBV9 with TRBJ2-5; D gene ambiguous. Trimming pared 2 bases from V and 5 bases from J, leaving 13 bases between. CDR1 and CDR2 (germline): SGDLS, YYNGEE. This CDR3 comprises 14 residues. CDR3 DNA sequence: TGTGCCAGCAGCGTGACCCCTGACGGGGAGACCCAGTACTTC. Protein product: CASSVTPDGETQYF.

V is TRBV6-2 or TRBV6-3 and J is TRBJ1-1, with D unresolved. This CDR3 contains 13 residues. Germline V gives CDR1 MNHEY, CDR2 SVGEGT. V dropped 5 bases and J dropped 1 base, with 8 bases sitting between them. DNA of the CDR3: TGTGCCAGCAGTCGCACGCGGAACACTGAAGCTTTCTTT. It translates to CASSRTRNTEAFF.

In its sample, this clone was seen once. The V gene is TRBV6-2 or TRBV6-3, the J gene TRBJ2-5; 7 nucleotides align to TRBD2. Germline CDR1 is MNHEY and CDR2 is SVGEGT. The trim removed 4 bases at V and 7 bases at J, leaving 12 bases unmatched. This CDR3 has 15 residues. For the CDR3, the DNA is TGTGCCAGCAGTTCCTGGACTAGTTCCCCAGCGACCCAGTACTTC. Its protein is CASSSWTSSPATQYF.